This T cell receptor beta chain was recovered during a study of blood T cell repertoires in COVID-19. Whole-study context: Sites in the United States, Italy and Spain provided acute and convalescent COVID-19 samples. T cells, B-cell-depleted T cells, or PBMCs supplied cDNA or gDNA.

Authors' analysis steps: Reference gene primer amplification gave nucleated cell count estimates. Sequencing was performed with immunoSEQ multiplex PCR; in TCRdb, only in-frame clones are kept and a portion is missing. From that table come the V and J calls and clone size; the DNA was used to work out D and trimming. The data contain under 300,000 clones, roughly 82% of them seen just once; the ten biggest clones take up roughly 1.4%. Looked up from germline, CDR1 is LNHDA and CDR2 is SQIVND (reference sequence). The CDR3 is made up of 16 amino acids. Trimming took 4 bases from V and 3 from J; bases not matched to a gene: 7.

This TCR was sampled from a woman aged 40 to 50 who had recovered from COVID-19. Sequenced input: peripheral blood. The V call is TRBV19, the J call TRBJ2-7, with 12 positions matching TRBD2. The CDR3 region is CASSTLGLAGYYEQYF. DNA of the CDR3: TGTGCCAGTAGTACACTAGGACTAGCGGGGTACTACGAGCAGTACTTC.